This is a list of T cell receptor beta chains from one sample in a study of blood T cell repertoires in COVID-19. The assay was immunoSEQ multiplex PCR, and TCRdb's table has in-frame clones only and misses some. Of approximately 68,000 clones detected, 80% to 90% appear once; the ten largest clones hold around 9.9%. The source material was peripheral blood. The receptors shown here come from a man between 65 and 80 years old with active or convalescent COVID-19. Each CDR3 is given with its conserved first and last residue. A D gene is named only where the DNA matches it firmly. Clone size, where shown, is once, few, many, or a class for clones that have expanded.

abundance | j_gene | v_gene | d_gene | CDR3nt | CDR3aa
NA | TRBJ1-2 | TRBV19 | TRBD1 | TGTGCCAGTAGTACCCGGACAGGTGGCTACACCTTC | CASSTRTGGYTF
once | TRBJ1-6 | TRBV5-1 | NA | TGCGCCAGCAGCTTGGAGGCGGGACCCCTCCACTTT | CASSLEAGPLHF
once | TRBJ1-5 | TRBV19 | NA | TGTGCCAGTAGTAATGTAGGGGGTAAAGGACCCCAGCATTTT | CASSNVGGKGPQHF
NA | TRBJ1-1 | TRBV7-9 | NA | TGTGCCAGCAGCTTTTCAAACACTGAAGCTTTCTTT | CASSFSNTEAFF
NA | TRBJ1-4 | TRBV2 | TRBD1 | TGTGCCAGCAGTGATCGGGACAGGCACTTTTTT | CASSDRDRHFF
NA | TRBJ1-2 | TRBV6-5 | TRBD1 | TGTGCCAGCAAGACAGGGTGGATTTGGTATGGCTACACCTTC | CASKTGWIWYGYTF
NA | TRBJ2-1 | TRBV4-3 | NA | TGCGCCAGCAGCCTGAGGGTAGGGGGCAATGAGCAGTTCTTC | CASSLRVGGNEQFF
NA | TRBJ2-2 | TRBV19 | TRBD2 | TGTGCCAGTAGTTCCCGGACTAGCGGGATTTCGAACACCGGGGAGCTGTTTTTT | CASSSRTSGISNTGELFF
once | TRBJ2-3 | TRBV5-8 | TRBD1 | TGTGCCAGCAGCTTTAATCCGGGACAGGTAGAGGAACCCCACGGTACGCAGTATTTT | CASSFNPGQVEEPHGTQYF
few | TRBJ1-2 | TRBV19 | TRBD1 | TGTGCCAGTAACCGAATGGCCGGACAGGGGAAGGGTGGCTACACCTTC | CASNRMAGQGKGGYTF
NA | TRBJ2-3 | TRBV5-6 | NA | TGTGCCAGCAGCCCTGCGGCTAGCGAGGCAGATACGCAGTATTTT | CASSPAASEADTQYF
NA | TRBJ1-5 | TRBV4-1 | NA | TGCGCCACCCCGGGACAACAACATCAGCCCCAGCATTTT | CATPGQQHQPQHF
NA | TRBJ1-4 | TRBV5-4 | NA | TGTGCCAGCAGCTTGGCGGGGAACGAAAAACTGTTTTTT | CASSLAGNEKLFF
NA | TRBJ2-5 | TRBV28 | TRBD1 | TGTGCCAGCTCCCGACAGGGACCAGAGACCCAGTACTTC | CASSRQGPETQYF
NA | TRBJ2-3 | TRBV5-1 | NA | TGCGCCAGCAGCCTACAGGGAGGGAGGCCAGATACGCAGTATTTT | CASSLQGGRPDTQYF
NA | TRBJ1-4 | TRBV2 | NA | TGTGCCAGCAGTCGACAGGATGAAAAACTGTTTTTT | CASSRQDEKLFF
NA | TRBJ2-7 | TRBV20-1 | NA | TGCCGTAGCGGCCCCTACGAGCAGTACTTC | CRSGPYEQYF
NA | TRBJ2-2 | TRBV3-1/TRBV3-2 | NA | TGTGCCAGCAGCCATCCTACGGGGTTCGGTGGGGAGCTGTTTTTT | CASSHPTGFGGELFF
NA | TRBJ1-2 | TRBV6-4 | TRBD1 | TGTGCCAGCAGTCCAGGGGACAGGAACTATGGCTACACCTTC | CASSPGDRNYGYTF
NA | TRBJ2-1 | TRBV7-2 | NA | TGTGCCAGCAGCCATCAGGGGAATGAGCAGTTCTTC | CASSHQGNEQFF
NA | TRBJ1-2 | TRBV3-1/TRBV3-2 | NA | TGTGCCAGCAGCCAAGCAGGGCTTGTGGGCTACACCTTC | CASSQAGLVGYTF
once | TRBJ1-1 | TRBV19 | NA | TGTGCCAGTACCCCTCGGGGGGCCGGGAACACTGAAGCTTTCTTT | CASTPRGAGNTEAFF
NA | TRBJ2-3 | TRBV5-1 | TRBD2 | TGCGCCAGCAGCCCAGGACTAGCGGGAGCAGATACGCAGTATTTT | CASSPGLAGADTQYF
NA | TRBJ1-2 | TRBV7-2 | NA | TGTGCCAGCAGCTTAGGGGGGCTTGCTGGCTACACCTTC | CASSLGGLAGYTF
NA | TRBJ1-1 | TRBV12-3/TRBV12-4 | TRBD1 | TGTGCCAGCAGCCCCGACAGGGGTCTAGCTTTCTTT | CASSPDRGLAFF
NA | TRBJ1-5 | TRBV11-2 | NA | TGTGCCAGCAGCTTTTTGGGAGTTCAGCCCCAGCATTTT | CASSFLGVQPQHF
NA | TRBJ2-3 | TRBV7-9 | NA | TGTGCCAGCAGTCAGGGCCTTACAGATACGCAGTATTTT | CASSQGLTDTQYF
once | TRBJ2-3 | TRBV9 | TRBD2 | TGTGCCAGCAGCCGTAGCCAGTCTAGCGGGAGAACAGATACGCAGTATTTT | CASSRSQSSGRTDTQYF
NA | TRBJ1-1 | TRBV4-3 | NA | TGCGCCAGCAGCCAAGATTCGGGCAGGGCGAACACTGAAGCTTTCTTT | CASSQDSGRANTEAFF